These 29 T cell receptor beta chains came from one sample sequenced in a study of OX40 agonist ivuxolimab in advanced cancers. Here immunoSEQ multiplex PCR was the method, and the copy in TCRdb shows in-frame clones only, minus some. This sample has roughly 57,000 clones, with around 90% found just once. The sequencing used CD4+ or CD8+ T cells sorted from blood, collected in a trial of the OX40 agonist ivuxolimab. These receptors were obtained from an adult with an advanced solid tumor such as melanoma, head and neck, liver or kidney cancer.

This clone was seen only a few times. The genes are TRBV7-9 and TRBJ2-2; possible D gene TRBD2, 5 bases. From germline, CDR1 is SEHNR and CDR2 FQNEAQ (reference sequence). The CDR3 has 14 residues. Trimming took off 6 bases at V and 1 base at J, with 9 bases between the two ends. The CDR3 region has the DNA TGTGCCAGCAGGATGAGCGGGAACACCGGGGAGCTGTTTTTT. Protein product: CASRMSGNTGELFF. Drawing the rest from reference TRBV7-9 and TRBJ2-2, the complete variable domain is DTGVSQNPRHKITKRGQNVTFRCDPISEHNRLYWYRQTLGQGPEFLTYFQNEAQLEKSRLLSDRFSAERPKGSFSTLEIQRTEQGDSAMYLCASRMSGNTGELFFGEGSRLTVL.

This clone has only one observation. The rearrangement uses TRBV7-2 and TRBJ1-5; 10 bases map to TRBD1. With 5 bases clipped from V and 4 bases from J, the junction kept 14 bases outside the gene matches. The V gene's germline CDR1 is SGHTA and CDR2 FQGNSA. The CDR3 covers 18 residues. CDR3: CASSATGTGAPSNQPQHF. The CDR3, as DNA: TGTGCCAGCAGCGCGACCGGGACAGGGGCCCCTAGTAATCAGCCCCAGCATTTT.

The chain couples TRBV28 to TRBJ1-2, with 7 bases matching TRBD1. After removal of 6 bases from V and 7 bases from J, the junction contained 14 bases not matched to a gene. The length of the CDR3 is 15 residues. CDR1 is MDHEN, CDR2 SYDVKM, per germline. As DNA, the CDR3 is TGTGCCAGCAGCCTCCCGGTATGGTCAGGGGGTGGCTACACCTTC. Translation gives CASSLPVWSGGGYTF.

This clone was picked up one time. The rearrangement uses TRBV6-1 and TRBJ1-2, with D unresolved. The CDR3 consists of 14 residues. The V end was cut by 2 bases, the J end by 1 base, with 8 bases between. Germline V gene sequence: CDR1 MNHNS, CDR2 SASEGT. This chain's CDR3 is CASSEWADNYGYTF. The CDR3 nucleotides are TGTGCCAGCAGTGAATGGGCAGATAACTATGGCTACACCTTC.

This chain links TRBV9 with TRBJ2-1; D not certain. The V end lost 5 bases, the J end lost 6 bases, and 18 bases lay between the germline ends. The length of the CDR3 is 15 residues. Germline V lookup: CDR1 SGDLS, CDR2 YYNGEE. CDR3 amino acids: CASSPTRLPFNEQFF. Written as DNA, the CDR3 is TGTGCCAGCAGTCCCACGAGGCTACCTTTCAATGAGCAGTTCTTC.

V gene TRBV7-6 combines with J gene TRBJ1-1; the D is unclear. CDR1 is SGHVS, CDR2 FNYEAQ, per germline. The CDR3 has 13 residues. V gave up 5 bases and J gave up 0 bases, with 7 bases separating them. The CDR3 nucleotides read TGTGCCAGCAGCGGAAATTTGAACACTGAAGCTTTCTTT. It translates to CASSGNLNTEAFF.

This chain links TRBV2 with TRBJ2-1, with unresolved D. CDR1 and CDR2 (germline): SNHLY, FYNNEI. The CDR3 covers 13 residues. V gave up 8 bases and J gave up 4 bases, with 12 bases separating them. The CDR3 is CASDRTKYNEQFF. The CDR3 DNA reads as TGTGCCAGCGATAGGACCAAATACAATGAGCAGTTCTTC.

This clone is a singleton in its sample. This chain links TRBV30 with TRBJ2-1; D might be TRBD2 (6 bases). CDR3 length: 12 amino acids. Germline values: CDR1 GTSNPN, CDR2 SVGIG (reference sequence). The V gene lost 0 bases and the J gene lost 6 bases, with 6 bases spanning the gap. CDR3 residues: CAWSVRGNEQFF. In nucleotides, the CDR3 is TGTGCCTGGAGTGTGCGGGGCAATGAGCAGTTCTTC.

The gene calls are TRBV19 and TRBJ1-5, with a tentative D call TRBD1 (5 bases). The V gene's germline CDR1 is LNHDA and CDR2 SQIVND (reference sequence). V was trimmed by 6 bases and J by 7 bases, leaving 22 bases between them. This CDR3 has 16 residues. CDR3 sequence (DNA): TGTGCCAGTAGGACCGGGGCCGGAGGCAGAAAACAGCCCCAGCATTTT. Protein: CASRTGAGGRKQPQHF. The full variable domain, rest sourced from reference TRBV19 and TRBJ1-5, is DGGITQSPKYLFRKEGQNVTLSCEQNLNHDAMYWYRQDPGQGLRLIYYSQIVNDFQKGDIAEGYSVSREKKESFPLTVTSAQKNPTAFYLCASRTGAGGRKQPQHFGDGTRLSIL.

V gene TRBV7-6 combines with J gene TRBJ1-5; D is uncertain. Trimming removed 1 base from V and 3 bases from J, with 4 bases in between. Germline V gene lookup returns CDR1 SGHVS and CDR2 FNYEAQ. The CDR3 contains 13 residues. The CDR3 sequence: CASSLDVNQPQHF. The CDR3 DNA reads TGTGCCAGCAGCTTAGATGTCAATCAGCCCCAGCATTTT.

CDR3 sequence: CASSLVSITQYF. The CDR3 DNA sequence: TGTGCCAGCAGCTTAGTTTCGATTACGCAGTATTTT. The J gene is TRBJ2-3, the V gene TRBV7-2; D is uncertain. This CDR3 has 12 amino acids. Per the germline V gene, CDR1 is SGHTA and CDR2 is FQGNSA. The V gene lost 1 base and the J gene lost 8 bases, with 7 bases spanning the gap.

In nucleotides, the CDR3 is TGTGCCAGCAGCCCGAGACCCACCGGGGAGCTGTTTTTT. Its translation: CASSPRPTGELFF. The rearrangement links TRBV7-2 to TRBJ2-2; D unresolved. The V end lost 5 bases, the J end lost 4 bases, and 8 bases lay between the germline ends. The V gene's germline CDR1 is SGHTA and CDR2 FQGNSA. This CDR3 comprises 13 residues.

The chain links TRBV6-5 to TRBJ2-3, with 7 bases matching TRBD1. This CDR3 contains 14 residues. CDR1 is MNHEY, CDR2 SVGAGI, per germline. V was pared by 10 bases and J by 1 base, with 8 bases of the junction left unmatched. DNA for the CDR3: TGTGCCATCCAGAGGGACAGAGGCACAGATACGCAGTATTTT. This codes for CAIQRDRGTDTQYF.

The CDR3 DNA is TGTGCCAGTAGTAATCGGAAGGCGTTGAATTCACCCCTCCACTTT. The encoded protein is CASSNRKALNSPLHF. V usage is TRBV19 and J usage is TRBJ1-6; D unresolved. V was trimmed by 4 bases and J by 7 bases, leaving 14 bases between them. This CDR3 contains 15 residues. From germline, CDR1 is LNHDA and CDR2 SQIVND (reference sequence). Combining the CDR3 with reference TRBV19 and TRBJ1-6 gives the whole variable domain DGGITQSPKYLFRKEGQNVTLSCEQNLNHDAMYWYRQDPGQGLRLIYYSQIVNDFQKGDIAEGYSVSREKKESFPLTVTSAQKNPTAFYLCASSNRKALNSPLHFGNGTRLTVT.

The chain joins TRBV6-6 to TRBJ2-7; 10 bases map to TRBD2. J gave up 3 bases and V 4 bases, and 9 bases lay outside the gene matches. The CDR3 loop spans 16 amino acids. The V gene's germline CDR1 is MNHNY and CDR2 SVGAGI (reference sequence). This chain's CDR3 is CASSSQLAGLYYEQYF. Written as DNA, the CDR3 is TGTGCCAGCAGTTCCCAACTAGCGGGACTCTACTACGAGCAGTACTTC.

The chain combines TRBV19 with TRBJ2-1, with D perhaps being TRBD1 or TRBD2 (5 bases each). The length of the CDR3 is 17 residues. Germline CDR1 is LNHDA and CDR2 is SQIVND (reference sequence). Trimming removed 4 bases from V and 4 bases from J, with 20 bases in between. The CDR3 loop is CASSRKRDQATYNEQFF. The DNA for the CDR3 is TGTGCCAGTAGTAGAAAACGGGACCAAGCTACGTACAATGAGCAGTTCTTC.

The CDR3 reads CASTRGTGGSPLHF. For the CDR3, the DNA is TGTGCCAGCACCAGAGGGACAGGGGGTTCACCCCTCCACTTT. The chain recombines TRBV6-5 with TRBJ1-6; TRBD1 agrees at 11 bases. The CDR3 has 14 residues. V lost 7 bases and J lost 9; bases outside the gene matches: 5. Germline V lookup: CDR1 MNHEY, CDR2 SVGAGI.

Details on this clone: The same CDR3 also results from other DNA sequences found in this sample. The chain carries TRBV28 and TRBJ1-2; D gene ambiguous. The CDR3 extends over 13 amino acids. The germline V and J ends were trimmed by 3 bases and 2 bases, with 7 bases remaining between them. CDR1 and CDR2 from the germline V gene are MDHEN and SYDVKM. The CDR3 loop reads CASSLGGNYGYTF. In DNA, the CDR3 is TGTGCCAGCAGTTTGGGCGGGAACTATGGCTACACCTTC.

This clone was observed once. This rearrangement joins TRBV29-1 to TRBJ2-5; D ambiguous. The CDR3 runs 12 residues. Germline lookup yields CDR1 SQVTM and CDR2 ANQGSEA. With 1 base removed from V and 5 bases from J, the gap between germline ends came to 8 bases. The DNA for the CDR3 is TGCAGCGTTGAAGGCTTTATCGAGACCCAGTACTTC. This gives the protein CSVEGFIETQYF. Drawing the rest from reference TRBV29-1 and TRBJ2-5, the complete variable domain is SAVISQKPSRDICQRGTSLTIQCQVDSQVTMMFWYRQQPGQSLTLIATANQGSEATYESGFVIDKFPISRPNLTFSTLTVSNMSPEDSSIYLCSVEGFIETQYFGPGTRLLVL.

In regard to this clone: Different DNA sequences within this sample yield the same CDR3. The rearrangement uses TRBV6-5 and TRBJ1-2; the D is unclear. Germline V lookup: CDR1 MNHEY, CDR2 SVGAGI. The CDR3 loop spans 12 amino acids. V was pared by 0 bases and J by 5 bases, with 4 bases between. CDR3 bases: TGTGCCAGCAGTTACTCGGGGTATGGCTACACCTTC. It encodes CASSYSGYGYTF.

This clone was seen only once. The chain employs TRBV27 and TRBJ1-4; tentatively, D is TRBD1 (5 bases). From germline, CDR1 is MNHEY and CDR2 SMNVEV (reference sequence). The ends were cut back, 5 bases at V and 2 bases at J, with 9 bases in the middle. This CDR3 is 14 amino acids long. CDR3: CASSVGGTNEKLFF. CDR3 bases: TGTGCCAGCAGTGTTGGGGGGACTAATGAAAAACTGTTTTTT.

A few counts support this clone. The chain has TRBV19 and TRBJ1-5; the D gene is possibly TRBD1 (5 bases). The CDR3 consists of 15 residues. V was shortened by 5 bases and J by 1 base, with 12 bases between the two germline ends. Germline CDR1 is LNHDA and CDR2 is SQIVND (reference sequence). CDR3 in amino acids: CASSSVGVSNQPQHF. The CDR3 nucleotides are TGTGCCAGTAGTTCCGTGGGGGTGAGCAATCAGCCCCAGCATTTT. The full variable domain, with the rest looked up from reference TRBV19 and TRBJ1-5, is DGGITQSPKYLFRKEGQNVTLSCEQNLNHDAMYWYRQDPGQGLRLIYYSQIVNDFQKGDIAEGYSVSREKKESFPLTVTSAQKNPTAFYLCASSSVGVSNQPQHFGDGTRLSIL.

The chain recombines TRBV28 with TRBJ1-5; D not resolved. Trimming cost V 1 base and J 6 bases, with 4 bases left between them. Per germline, CDR1 MDHEN and CDR2 SYDVKM. The CDR3 runs 12 residues. This CDR3 reads CASSLSGQPQHF. The DNA of the CDR3 is TGTGCCAGCAGTTTATCGGGTCAGCCCCAGCATTTT. Combining the CDR3 with reference TRBV28 and TRBJ1-5 gives the whole variable domain DVKVTQSSRYLVKRTGEKVFLECVQDMDHENMFWYRQDPGLGLRLIYFSYDVKMKEKGDIPEGYSVSREKKERFSLILESASTNQTSMYLCASSLSGQPQHFGDGTRLSIL.

The chain links TRBV7-6 to TRBJ2-5; D gene ambiguous. V was trimmed by 4 bases and J by 2 bases, leaving 8 bases between them. The germline CDR1 and CDR2 sequences are SGHVS and FNYEAQ. The CDR3 runs 13 residues. The CDR3 spells CASSSLTQETQYF. The CDR3 region has the DNA TGTGCCAGCAGCTCACTAACGCAAGAGACCCAGTACTTC.

CDR3 coding DNA: TGCGCCAGCAATTCCCGGGGGGGGAGATCCGAGCAGTACTTC. Residues: CASNSRGGRSEQYF. This chain links TRBV5-1 with TRBJ2-7, with 8 bases fitting TRBD2. CDR1 is SGHRS, CDR2 YFSETQ, per germline. The CDR3 loop spans 14 amino acids. With V trimmed by 6 bases and J by 6 bases, 11 bases remained unmatched.

This clone has just one count. The chain recombines TRBV5-5 with TRBJ2-7; 10 nucleotides align to TRBD2. The CDR3 contains 16 residues. Unmatched junction bases numbered 10, after V lost 4 bases and J lost 3 bases. CDR1 is SGHKS, CDR2 YYEKEE, per germline (reference sequence). CDR3 sequence: CASSQGLAVGGYEQYF. CDR3 sequence (DNA): TGTGCCAGCAGCCAAGGACTAGCGGTAGGGGGCTACGAGCAGTACTTC.

The V call is TRBV7-5, the J call TRBJ1-5. TRBV7-5 is tagged as a pseudogene. There are 13 residues in the CDR3. The CDR3 DNA reads as TGTGCCAGCAGCTTAGCCCACGATCAGCCCCAGCATTTT. Translating gives CASSLAHDQPQHF.

The chain uses TRBV2 and TRBJ2-5; D is ambiguous. V lost 2 bases to trimming and J lost 10 bases, with 14 bases between them. This CDR3 is built from 13 residues. Germline V gene sequence: CDR1 SNHLY, CDR2 FYNNEI. The CDR3 region is CASSEFLMAGQYF. The CDR3 DNA reads TGTGCCAGCAGTGAATTTTTAATGGCTGGCCAGTACTTC.

The rearrangement joins TRBV12-5 to TRBJ2-3, with a weak D call TRBD2 (5 bases). There are 11 residues in the CDR3. The ends were cut back, 6 bases at V and 5 bases at J, with 6 bases in the middle. Germline CDR1 is LGHNT and CDR2 is FRNRAP. Here the CDR3 reads CASGRGDTQYF. CDR3 bases: TGTGCTAGTGGCCGGGGAGATACGCAGTATTTT. The full variable domain, completed using reference TRBV12-5 and TRBJ2-3, is DARVTQTPRHKVTEMGQEVTMRCQPILGHNTVFWYRQTMMQGLELLAYFRNRAPLDDSGMPKDRFSAEMPDATLATLKIQPSEPRDSAVYFCASGRGDTQYFGPGTRLTVL.